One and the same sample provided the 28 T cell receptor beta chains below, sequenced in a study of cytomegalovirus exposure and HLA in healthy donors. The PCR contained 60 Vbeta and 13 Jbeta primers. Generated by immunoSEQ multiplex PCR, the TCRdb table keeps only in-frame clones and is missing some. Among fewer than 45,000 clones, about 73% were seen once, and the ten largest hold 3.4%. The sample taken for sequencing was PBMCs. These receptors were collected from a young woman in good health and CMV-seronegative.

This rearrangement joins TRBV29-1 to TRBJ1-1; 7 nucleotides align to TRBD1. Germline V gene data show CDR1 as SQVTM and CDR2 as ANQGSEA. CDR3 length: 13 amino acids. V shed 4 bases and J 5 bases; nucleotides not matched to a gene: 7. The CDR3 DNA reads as TGCAGCGTTGGTCACAGGGGCGAGACTGAAGCTTTCTTT. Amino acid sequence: CSVGHRGETEAFF.

The CDR3 loop reads CASSTGTLYSGYTF. The CDR3 DNA follows: TGTGCCAGCAGCACGGGGACACTGTATTCTGGCTACACCTTC. The chain links TRBV7-9 to TRBJ1-2, with D tentatively TRBD1 (6 bases). V was shortened by 5 bases and J by 7 bases, with 17 bases between the two germline ends. CDR1 SEHNR and CDR2 FQNEAQ come from the germline V gene (reference sequence). This CDR3 contains 14 residues.

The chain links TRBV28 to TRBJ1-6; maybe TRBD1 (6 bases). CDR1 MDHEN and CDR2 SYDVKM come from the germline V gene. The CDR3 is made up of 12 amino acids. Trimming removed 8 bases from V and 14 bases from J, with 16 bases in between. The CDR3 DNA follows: TGTGCCAGCCTACAACAGGGAAGGGCCCTCCACTTT. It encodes CASLQQGRALHF.

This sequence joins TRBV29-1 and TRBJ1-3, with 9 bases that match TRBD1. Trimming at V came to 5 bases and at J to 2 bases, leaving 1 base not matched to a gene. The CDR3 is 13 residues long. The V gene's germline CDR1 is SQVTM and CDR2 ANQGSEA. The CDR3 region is CSVRTGAGNTIYF. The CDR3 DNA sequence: TGCAGCGTTCGGACAGGGGCTGGAAACACCATATATTTT.

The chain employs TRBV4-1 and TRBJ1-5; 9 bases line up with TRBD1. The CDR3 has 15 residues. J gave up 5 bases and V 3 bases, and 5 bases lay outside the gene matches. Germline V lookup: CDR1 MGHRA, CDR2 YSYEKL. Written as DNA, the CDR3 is TGCGCCAGCAGCCAGGGGACAGGGTTCTATCAGCCCCAGCATTTT. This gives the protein CASSQGTGFYQPQHF.

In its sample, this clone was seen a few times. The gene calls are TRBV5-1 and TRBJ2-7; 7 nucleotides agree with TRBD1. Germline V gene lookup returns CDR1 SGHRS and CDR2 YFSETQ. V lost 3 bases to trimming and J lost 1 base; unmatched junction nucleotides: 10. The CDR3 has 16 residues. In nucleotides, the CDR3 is TGCGCCAGCAGCTCGGGACAGCACTCAAGGTCCTACGAGCAGTACTTC. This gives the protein CASSSGQHSRSYEQYF.

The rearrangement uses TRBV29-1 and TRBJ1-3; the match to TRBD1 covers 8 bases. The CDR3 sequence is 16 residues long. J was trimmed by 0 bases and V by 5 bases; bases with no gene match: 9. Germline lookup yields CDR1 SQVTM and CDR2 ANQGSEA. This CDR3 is CSVTGQGDPSGNTIYF. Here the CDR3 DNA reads TGCAGCGTTACAGGACAGGGCGATCCCTCTGGAAACACCATATATTTT.

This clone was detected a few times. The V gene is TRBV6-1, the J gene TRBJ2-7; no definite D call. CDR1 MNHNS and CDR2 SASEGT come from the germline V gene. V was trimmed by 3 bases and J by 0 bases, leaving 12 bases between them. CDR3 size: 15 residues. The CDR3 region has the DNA TGTGCCAGCAGTGATAGTGCGGATGCCTCCTACGAGCAGTACTTC. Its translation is CASSDSADASYEQYF.

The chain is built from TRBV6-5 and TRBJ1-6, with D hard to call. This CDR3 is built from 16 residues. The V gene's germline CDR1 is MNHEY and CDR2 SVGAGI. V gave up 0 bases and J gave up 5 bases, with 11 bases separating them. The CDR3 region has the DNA TGTGCCAGCAGTTACTCATTTTCCCTCCATAATTCACCCCTCCACTTT. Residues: CASSYSFSLHNSPLHF.

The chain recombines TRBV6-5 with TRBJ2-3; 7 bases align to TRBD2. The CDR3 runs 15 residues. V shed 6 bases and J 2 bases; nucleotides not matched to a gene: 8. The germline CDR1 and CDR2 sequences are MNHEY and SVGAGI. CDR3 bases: TGTGCCAGCAGCTCGACTAGCTCCTTCACAGATACGCAGTATTTT. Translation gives CASSSTSSFTDTQYF.

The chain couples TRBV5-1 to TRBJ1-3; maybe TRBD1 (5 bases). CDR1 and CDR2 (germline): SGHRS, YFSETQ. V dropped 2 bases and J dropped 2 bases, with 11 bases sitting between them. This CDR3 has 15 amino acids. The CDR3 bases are TGCGCCAGCAGCTTAATAGGGGATACTGGAAACACCATATATTTT. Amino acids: CASSLIGDTGNTIYF.

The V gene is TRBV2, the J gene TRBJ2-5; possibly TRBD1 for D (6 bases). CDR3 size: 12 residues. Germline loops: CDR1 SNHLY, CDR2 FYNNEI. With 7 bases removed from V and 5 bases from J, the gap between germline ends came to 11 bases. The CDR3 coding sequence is TGTGCCAGCATGGGGGCAGGGGAGACCCAGTACTTC. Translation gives CASMGAGETQYF.

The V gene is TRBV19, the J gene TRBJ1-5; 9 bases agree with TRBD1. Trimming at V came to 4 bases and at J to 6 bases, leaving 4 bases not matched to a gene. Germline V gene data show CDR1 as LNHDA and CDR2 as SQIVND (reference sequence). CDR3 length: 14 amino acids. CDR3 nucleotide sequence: TGTGCCAGTAGTAGCACAGGGGGCAGTCAGCCCCAGCATTTT. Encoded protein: CASSSTGGSQPQHF. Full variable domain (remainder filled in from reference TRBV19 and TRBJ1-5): DGGITQSPKYLFRKEGQNVTLSCEQNLNHDAMYWYRQDPGQGLRLIYYSQIVNDFQKGDIAEGYSVSREKKESFPLTVTSAQKNPTAFYLCASSSTGGSQPQHFGDGTRLSIL.

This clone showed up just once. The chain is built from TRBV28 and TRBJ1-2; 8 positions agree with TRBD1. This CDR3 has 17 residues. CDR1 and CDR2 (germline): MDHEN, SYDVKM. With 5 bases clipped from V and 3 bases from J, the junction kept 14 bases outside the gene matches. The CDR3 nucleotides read TGTGCCAGCAGTCCCGACCTGACAGGGGCTTTTCACTATGGCTACACCTTC. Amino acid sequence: CASSPDLTGAFHYGYTF.

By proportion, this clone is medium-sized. The CDR3 here is CASSRPGQGAAVSNQPQHF. The CDR3 DNA reads as TGTGCCAGCAGCAGACCAGGACAGGGGGCGGCGGTGAGCAATCAGCCCCAGCATTTT. The chain couples TRBV5-8 to TRBJ1-5; 11 bases fit TRBD1. The V and J ends lost 4 bases and 1 base, in that order; junction bases with no gene match: 13. Per the germline V gene, CDR1 is SGHTS and CDR2 is YDEGEE. This CDR3 contains 19 residues.

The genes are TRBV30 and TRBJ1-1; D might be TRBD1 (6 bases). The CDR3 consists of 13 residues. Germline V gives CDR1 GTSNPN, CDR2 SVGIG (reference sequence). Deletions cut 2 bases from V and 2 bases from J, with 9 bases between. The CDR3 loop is CAWSQQGNTEAFF. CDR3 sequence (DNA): TGTGCCTGGAGTCAACAGGGTAACACTGAAGCTTTCTTT.

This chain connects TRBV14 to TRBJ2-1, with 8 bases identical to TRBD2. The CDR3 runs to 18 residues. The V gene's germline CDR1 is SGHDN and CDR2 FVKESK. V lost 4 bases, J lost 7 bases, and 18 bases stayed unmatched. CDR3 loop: CASSPERLLAGSLNEQFF. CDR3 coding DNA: TGTGCCAGCAGCCCAGAAAGGCTGCTAGCGGGTAGTTTAAATGAGCAGTTCTTC.

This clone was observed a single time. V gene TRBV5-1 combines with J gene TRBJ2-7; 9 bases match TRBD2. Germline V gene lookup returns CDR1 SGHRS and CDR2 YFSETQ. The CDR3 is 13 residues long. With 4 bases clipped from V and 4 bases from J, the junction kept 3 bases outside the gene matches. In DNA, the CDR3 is TGCGCCAGCAGCGCGGGAGGGGTTTACGAGCAGTACTTC. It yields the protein CASSAGGVYEQYF.

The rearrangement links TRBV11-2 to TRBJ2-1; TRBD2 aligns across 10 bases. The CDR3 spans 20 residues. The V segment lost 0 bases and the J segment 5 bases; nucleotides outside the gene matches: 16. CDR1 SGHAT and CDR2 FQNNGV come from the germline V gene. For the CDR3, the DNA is TGTGCCAGCAGCTTAGAGTGGGGTTTTAGCGGGGGGAAAAACCACAATGAGCAGTTCTTC. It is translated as CASSLEWGFSGGKNHNEQFF. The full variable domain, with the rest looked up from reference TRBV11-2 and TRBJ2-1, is EAGVAQSPRYKIIEKRQSVAFWCNPISGHATLYWYQQILGQGPKLLIQFQNNGVVDDSQLPKDRFSAERLKGVDSTLKIQPAKLEDSAVYLCASSLEWGFSGGKNHNEQFFGPGTRLTVL.

The CDR3 here is CASSSGRTDNQPQHF. CDR3 in DNA: TGTGCCAGCAGTTCTGGGCGGACAGACAATCAGCCCCAGCATTTT. The V call is TRBV6-1, the J call TRBJ1-5, with D possibly matching TRBD1 (6 bases). Germline loops: CDR1 MNHNS, CDR2 SASEGT. The CDR3 sequence is 15 residues long. V was pared by 5 bases and J by 3 bases, with 14 bases between.

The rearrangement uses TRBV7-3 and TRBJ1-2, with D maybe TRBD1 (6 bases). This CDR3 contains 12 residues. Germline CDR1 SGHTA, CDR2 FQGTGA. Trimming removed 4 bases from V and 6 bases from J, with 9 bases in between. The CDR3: CASSSTGNGYTF. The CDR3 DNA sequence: TGTGCCAGCAGCTCCACAGGGAATGGCTACACCTTC. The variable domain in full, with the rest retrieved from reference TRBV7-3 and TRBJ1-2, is GAGVSQTPSNKVTEKGKYVELRCDPISGHTALYWYRQSLGQGPEFLIYFQGTGAADDSGLPNDRFFAVRPEGSVSTLKIQRTERGDSAVYLCASSSTGNGYTFGSGTRLTVV.

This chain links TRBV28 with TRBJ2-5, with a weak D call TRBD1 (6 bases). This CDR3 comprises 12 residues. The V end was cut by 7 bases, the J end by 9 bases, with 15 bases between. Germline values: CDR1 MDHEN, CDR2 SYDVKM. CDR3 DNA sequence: TGTGCCAGCACCCGACAGGCCCGGGCCCAGTACTTC. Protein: CASTRQARAQYF. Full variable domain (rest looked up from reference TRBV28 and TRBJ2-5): DVKVTQSSRYLVKRTGEKVFLECVQDMDHENMFWYRQDPGLGLRLIYFSYDVKMKEKGDIPEGYSVSREKKERFSLILESASTNQTSMYLCASTRQARAQYFGPGTRLLVL.

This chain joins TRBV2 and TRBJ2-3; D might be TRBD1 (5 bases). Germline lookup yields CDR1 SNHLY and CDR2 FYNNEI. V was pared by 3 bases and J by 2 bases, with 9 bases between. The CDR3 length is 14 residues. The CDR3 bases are TGTGCCAGCAGTGAGTTACAGGCCACAGATACGCAGTATTTT. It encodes CASSELQATDTQYF.

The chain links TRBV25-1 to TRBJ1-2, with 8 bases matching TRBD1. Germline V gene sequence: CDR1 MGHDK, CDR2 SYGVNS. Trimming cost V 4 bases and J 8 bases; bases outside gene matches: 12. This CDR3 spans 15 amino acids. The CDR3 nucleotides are TGTGCCAGCAGTGGGGACTTGGGCAGGGGGCTGGGCTACACCTTC. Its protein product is CASSGDLGRGLGYTF.

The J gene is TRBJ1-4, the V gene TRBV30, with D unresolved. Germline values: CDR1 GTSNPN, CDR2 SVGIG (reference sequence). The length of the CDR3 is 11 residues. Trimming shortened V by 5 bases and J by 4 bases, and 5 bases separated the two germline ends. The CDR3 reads CAWLFNEKLFF. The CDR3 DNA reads TGTGCCTGGCTGTTTAATGAAAAACTGTTTTTT.

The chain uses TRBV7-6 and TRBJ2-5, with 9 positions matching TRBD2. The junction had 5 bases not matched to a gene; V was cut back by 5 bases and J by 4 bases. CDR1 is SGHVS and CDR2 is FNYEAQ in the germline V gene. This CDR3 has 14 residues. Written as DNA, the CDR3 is TGTGCCAGCAGCCTGACTAGCGGAGGAGAGACCCAGTACTTC. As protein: CASSLTSGGETQYF.

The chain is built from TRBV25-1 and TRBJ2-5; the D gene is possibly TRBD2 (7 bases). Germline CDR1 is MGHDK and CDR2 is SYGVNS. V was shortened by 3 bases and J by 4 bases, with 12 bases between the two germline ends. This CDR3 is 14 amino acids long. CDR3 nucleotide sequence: TGTGCCAGCAGTGATCTGGGGGGGCGAGAGACCCAGTACTTC. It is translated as CASSDLGGRETQYF.

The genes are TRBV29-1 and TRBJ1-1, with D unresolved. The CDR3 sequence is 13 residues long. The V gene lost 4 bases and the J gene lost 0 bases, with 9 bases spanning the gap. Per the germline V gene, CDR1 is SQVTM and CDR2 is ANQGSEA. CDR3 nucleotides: TGCAGCGTTGCGAGGCCTCTGAACACTGAAGCTTTCTTT. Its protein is CSVARPLNTEAFF.